Included here is one T cell receptor (beta chain) sequence, with context. The antigen is undetermined. The data originate from a study of T cell responses to AZD1222 COVID-19 vaccine. Only in-frame clones appear in the TCRdb table, and some are missing; sequencing was by immunoSEQ multiplex PCR. The table has some 98,000 clones, approximately 91% seen once. The germline gives CDR1 SGHTS, CDR2 YDEGEE. This CDR3 comprises 15 residues. The V segment lost 7 bases and the J segment 7 bases; nucleotides outside the gene matches: 11. Study-wide findings and caveats: Repertoire samples came only from after the peak T cell response.

The rearrangement uses TRBV5-8 and TRBJ2-2; TRBD1 matches 9 bases. This receptor was obtained from an adult who received the AZD1222 COVID-19 vaccine. Sample: peripheral blood, taken 28 days after the second AZD1222 dose. The DNA of the CDR3 is TGTGCCAGCCATCCAACAGGGGGCGAAAACGGGGAGCTGTTTTTT. This encodes CASHPTGGENGELFF.